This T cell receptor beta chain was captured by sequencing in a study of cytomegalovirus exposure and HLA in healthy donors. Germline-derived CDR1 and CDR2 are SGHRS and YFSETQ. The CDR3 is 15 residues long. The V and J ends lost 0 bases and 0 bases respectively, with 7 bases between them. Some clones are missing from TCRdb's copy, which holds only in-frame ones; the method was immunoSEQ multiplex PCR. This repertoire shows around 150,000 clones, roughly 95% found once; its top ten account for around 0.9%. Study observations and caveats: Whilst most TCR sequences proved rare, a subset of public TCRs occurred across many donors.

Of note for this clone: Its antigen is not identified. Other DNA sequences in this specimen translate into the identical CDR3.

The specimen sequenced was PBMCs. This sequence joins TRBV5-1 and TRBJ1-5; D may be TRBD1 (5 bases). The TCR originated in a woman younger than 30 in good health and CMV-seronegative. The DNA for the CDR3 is TGCGCCAGCAGCTTGGGGGGGGGTAGCAATCAGCCCCAGCATTTT. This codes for CASSLGGGSNQPQHF.